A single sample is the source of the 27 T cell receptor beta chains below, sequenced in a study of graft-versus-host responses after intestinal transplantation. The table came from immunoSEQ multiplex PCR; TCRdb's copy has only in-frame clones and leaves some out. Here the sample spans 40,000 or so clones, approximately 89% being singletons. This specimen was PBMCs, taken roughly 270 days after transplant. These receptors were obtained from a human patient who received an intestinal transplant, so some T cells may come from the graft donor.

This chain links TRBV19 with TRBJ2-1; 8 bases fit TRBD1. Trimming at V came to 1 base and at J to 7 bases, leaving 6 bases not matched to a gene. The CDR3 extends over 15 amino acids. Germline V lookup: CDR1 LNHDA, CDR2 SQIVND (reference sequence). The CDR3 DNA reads TGTGCCAGTAGTATAGCCGGACAGGGTAATAATGAGCAGTTCTTC. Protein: CASSIAGQGNNEQFF.

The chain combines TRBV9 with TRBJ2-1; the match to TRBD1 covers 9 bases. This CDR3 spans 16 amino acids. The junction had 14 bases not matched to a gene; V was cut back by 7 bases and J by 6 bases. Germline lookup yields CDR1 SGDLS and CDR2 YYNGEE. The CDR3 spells CASAISGTGISNEQFF. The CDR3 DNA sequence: TGTGCCAGCGCCATTTCCGGGACAGGGATTTCCAATGAGCAGTTCTTC.

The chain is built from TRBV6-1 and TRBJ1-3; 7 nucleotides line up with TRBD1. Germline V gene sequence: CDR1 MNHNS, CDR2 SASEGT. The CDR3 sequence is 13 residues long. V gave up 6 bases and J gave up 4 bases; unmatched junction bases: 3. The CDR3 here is CASSQGVGNTIYF. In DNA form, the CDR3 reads TGTGCCAGCAGCCAGGGGGTCGGAAACACCATATATTTT.

The CDR3 loop is CASSQVLAGGSYEQYF. Here the CDR3 DNA reads TGCGCCAGCAGCCAAGTGCTAGCGGGGGGCTCCTACGAGCAGTACTTC. V is TRBV4-1 and J is TRBJ2-7, with TRBD2 identical over 11 bases. The CDR3 is 16 amino acids. Germline assignment: CDR1 MGHRA and CDR2 YSYEKL. The trim removed 1 base at V and 0 bases at J, leaving 2 bases unmatched.

CDR3 amino acids: CASSWAGTDTQYF. The CDR3 DNA sequence: TGTGCCAGCAGCTGGGCGGGCACAGATACGCAGTATTTT. The rearrangement joins TRBV5-4 to TRBJ2-3; D uncertain. The CDR3 is made up of 13 amino acids. CDR1 SGHNT and CDR2 YYREEE come from the germline V gene (reference sequence). Trimming removed 3 bases from V and 1 base from J, with 6 bases in between.

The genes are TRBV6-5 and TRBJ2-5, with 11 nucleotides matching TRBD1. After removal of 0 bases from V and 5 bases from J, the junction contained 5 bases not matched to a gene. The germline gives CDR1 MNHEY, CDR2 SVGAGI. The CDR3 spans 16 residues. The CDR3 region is CASSYSPGTGGETQYF. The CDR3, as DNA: TGTGCCAGCAGTTACTCTCCTGGGACAGGGGGGGAGACCCAGTACTTC.

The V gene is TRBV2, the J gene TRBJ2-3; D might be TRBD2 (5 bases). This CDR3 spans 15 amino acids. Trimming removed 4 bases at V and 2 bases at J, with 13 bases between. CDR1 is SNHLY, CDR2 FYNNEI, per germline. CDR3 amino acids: CASSGRLRATDTQYF. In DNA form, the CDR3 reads TGTGCCAGCAGTGGGAGACTACGGGCCACAGATACGCAGTATTTT.

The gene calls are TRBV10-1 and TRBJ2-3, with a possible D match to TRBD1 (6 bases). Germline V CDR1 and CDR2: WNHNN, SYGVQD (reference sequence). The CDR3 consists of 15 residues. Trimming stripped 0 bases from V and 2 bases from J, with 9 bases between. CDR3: CASSESGAPTDTQYF. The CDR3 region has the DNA TGCGCCAGCAGTGAGTCGGGGGCCCCCACAGATACGCAGTATTTT.

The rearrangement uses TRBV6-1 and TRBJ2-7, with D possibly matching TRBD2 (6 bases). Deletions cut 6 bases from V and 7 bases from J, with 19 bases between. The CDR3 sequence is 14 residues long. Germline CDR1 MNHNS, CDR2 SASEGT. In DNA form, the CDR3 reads TGTGCCAGCAGCCAAGGTAGCGGCCGTGAGGAGCAGTACTTC. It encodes CASSQGSGREEQYF.

The DNA of the CDR3 is TGTGCCACCAGCAGAGCGGGCCAAGAGACCCAGTACTTC. It translates to CATSRAGQETQYF. The genes are TRBV15 and TRBJ2-5, with D unresolved. The germline gives CDR1 LNHNV, CDR2 YYDKDF (reference sequence). The CDR3 has 13 amino acids. The V end lost 1 base, the J end lost 1 base, and 4 bases lay between the germline ends.

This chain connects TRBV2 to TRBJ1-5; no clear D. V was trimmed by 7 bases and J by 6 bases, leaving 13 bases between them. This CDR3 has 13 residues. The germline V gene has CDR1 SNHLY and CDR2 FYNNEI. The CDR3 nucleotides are TGTGCCAGCAATTTTGCGGTGAGTCAGCCCCAGCATTTT. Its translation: CASNFAVSQPQHF. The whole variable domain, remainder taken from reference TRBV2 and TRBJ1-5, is EPEVTQTPSHQVTQMGQEVILRCVPISNHLYFYWYRQILGQKVEFLVSFYNNEISEKSEIFDDQFSVERPDGSNFTLKIRSTKLEDSAMYFCASNFAVSQPQHFGDGTRLSIL.

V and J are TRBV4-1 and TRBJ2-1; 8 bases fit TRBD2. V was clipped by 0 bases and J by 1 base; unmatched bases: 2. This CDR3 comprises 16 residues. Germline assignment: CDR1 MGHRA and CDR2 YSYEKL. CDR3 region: CASSQERGVSYNEQFF. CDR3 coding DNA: TGCGCCAGCAGCCAAGAGCGGGGGGTATCCTACAATGAGCAGTTCTTC.

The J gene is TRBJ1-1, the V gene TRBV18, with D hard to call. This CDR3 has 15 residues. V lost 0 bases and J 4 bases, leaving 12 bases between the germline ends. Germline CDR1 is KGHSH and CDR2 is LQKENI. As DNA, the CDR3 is TGTGCCAGCTCACCACCCGCTCCGGTGGGCACTGAAGCTTTCTTT. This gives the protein CASSPPAPVGTEAFF. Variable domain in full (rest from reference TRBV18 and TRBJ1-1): NAGVMQNPRHLVRRRGQEARLRCSPMKGHSHVYWYRQLPEEGLKFMVYLQKENIIDESGMPKERFSAEFPKEGPSILRIQQVVRGDSAAYFCASSPPAPVGTEAFFGQGTRLTVV.

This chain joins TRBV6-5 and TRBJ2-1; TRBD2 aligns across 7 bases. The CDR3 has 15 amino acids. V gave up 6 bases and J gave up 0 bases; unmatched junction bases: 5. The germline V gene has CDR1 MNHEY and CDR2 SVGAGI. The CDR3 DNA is TGTGCCAGCAGATCAGCGGGGCCCTCCTACAATGAGCAGTTCTTC. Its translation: CASRSAGPSYNEQFF.

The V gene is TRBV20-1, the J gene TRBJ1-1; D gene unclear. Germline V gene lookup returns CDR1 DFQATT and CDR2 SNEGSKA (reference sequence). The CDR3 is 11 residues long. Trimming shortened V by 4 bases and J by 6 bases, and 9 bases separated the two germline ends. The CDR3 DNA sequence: TGCAGTGCTATAGCCGGGGCTGAAGCTTTCTTT. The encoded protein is CSAIAGAEAFF.

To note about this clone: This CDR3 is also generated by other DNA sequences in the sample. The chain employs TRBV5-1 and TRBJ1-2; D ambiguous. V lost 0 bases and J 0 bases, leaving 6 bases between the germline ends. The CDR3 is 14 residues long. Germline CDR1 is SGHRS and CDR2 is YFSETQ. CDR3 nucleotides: TGCGCCAGCAGCTTGGGCGGATCTAACTATGGCTACACCTTC. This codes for CASSLGGSNYGYTF.

CDR3 in amino acids: CASSRPSGVSGNTIYF. CDR3 bases: TGTGCCAGCAGCCGCCCCTCAGGGGTCTCTGGAAACACCATATATTTT. The J gene is TRBJ1-3, the V gene TRBV5-6; TRBD1 is a possible D gene (6 bases). CDR3 length equals 16 residues. Germline CDR1 SGHDT, CDR2 YYEEEE. Trimming cost V 4 bases and J 0 bases, with 14 bases left between them.

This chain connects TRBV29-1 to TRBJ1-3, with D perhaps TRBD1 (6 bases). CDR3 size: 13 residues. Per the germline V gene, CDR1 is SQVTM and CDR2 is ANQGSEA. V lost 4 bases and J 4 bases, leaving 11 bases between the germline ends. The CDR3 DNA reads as TGCAGCGTTGGAGGGGGGCAAGGAAACACCATATATTTT. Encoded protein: CSVGGGQGNTIYF.

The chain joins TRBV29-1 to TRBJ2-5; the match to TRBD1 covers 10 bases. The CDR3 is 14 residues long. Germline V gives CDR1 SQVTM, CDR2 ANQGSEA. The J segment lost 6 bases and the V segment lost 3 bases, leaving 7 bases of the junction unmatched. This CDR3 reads CSVDATGGLKTQYF. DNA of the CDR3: TGCAGCGTTGACGCGACAGGGGGCTTAAAGACCCAGTACTTC.

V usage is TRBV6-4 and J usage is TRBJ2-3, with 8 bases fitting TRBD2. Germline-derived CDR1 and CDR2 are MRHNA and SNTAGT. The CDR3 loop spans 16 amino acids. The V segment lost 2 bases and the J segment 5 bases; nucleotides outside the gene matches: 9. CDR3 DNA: TGTGCCAGCAGTGACGATGAGACGGGGGGGAAAGATACGCAGTATTTT. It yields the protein CASSDDETGGKDTQYF.

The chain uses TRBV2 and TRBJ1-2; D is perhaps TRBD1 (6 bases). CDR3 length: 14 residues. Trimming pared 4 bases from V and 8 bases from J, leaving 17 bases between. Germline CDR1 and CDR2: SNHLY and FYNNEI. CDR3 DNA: TGTGCCAGCAGTGCTGTAGCCCAGGGGAACGGCTACACCTTC. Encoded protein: CASSAVAQGNGYTF.

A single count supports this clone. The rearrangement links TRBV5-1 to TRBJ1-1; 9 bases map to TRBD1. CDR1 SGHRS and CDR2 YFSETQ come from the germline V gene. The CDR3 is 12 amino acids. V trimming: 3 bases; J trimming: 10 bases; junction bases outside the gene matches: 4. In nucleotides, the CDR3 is TGCGCCAGCAGCTGGACAGGGGAAGGAGCTTTCTTT. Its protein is CASSWTGEGAFF.

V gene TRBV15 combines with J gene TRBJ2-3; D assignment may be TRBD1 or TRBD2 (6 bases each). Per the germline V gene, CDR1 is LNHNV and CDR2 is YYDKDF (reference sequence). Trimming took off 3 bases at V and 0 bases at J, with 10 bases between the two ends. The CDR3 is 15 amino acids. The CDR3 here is CATSRGGQSTDTQYF. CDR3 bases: TGTGCCACCAGCAGGGGGGGCCAAAGCACAGATACGCAGTATTTT.

CDR3 residues: CASTESTSRSYNSPLHF. The CDR3 DNA sequence: TGTGCCAGCACCGAATCGACTTCCCGCTCCTATAATTCACCCCTCCACTTT. The chain has TRBV28 and TRBJ1-6; no definite D call. The CDR3 is made up of 17 amino acids. CDR1 is MDHEN and CDR2 is SYDVKM in the germline V gene. The V and J ends lost 7 bases and 0 bases respectively, with 16 bases between them.

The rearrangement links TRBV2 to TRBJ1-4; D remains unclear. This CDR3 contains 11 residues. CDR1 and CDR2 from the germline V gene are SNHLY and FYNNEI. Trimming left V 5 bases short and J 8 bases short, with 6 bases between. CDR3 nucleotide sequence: TGTGCCAGCAGTTCCTTCGAAAAACTGTTTTTT. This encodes CASSSFEKLFF.

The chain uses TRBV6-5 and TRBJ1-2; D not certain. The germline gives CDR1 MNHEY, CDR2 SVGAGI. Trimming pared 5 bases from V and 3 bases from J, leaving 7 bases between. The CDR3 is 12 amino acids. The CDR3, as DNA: TGTGCCAGCAGTGCGGGGTACTATGGCTACACCTTC. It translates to CASSAGYYGYTF.

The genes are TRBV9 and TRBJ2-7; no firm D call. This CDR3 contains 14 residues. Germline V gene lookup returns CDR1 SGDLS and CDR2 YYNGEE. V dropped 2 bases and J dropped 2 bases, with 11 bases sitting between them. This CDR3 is CASSVSSTAYEQYF. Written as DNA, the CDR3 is TGTGCCAGCAGCGTTTCGAGCACCGCCTACGAGCAGTACTTC.